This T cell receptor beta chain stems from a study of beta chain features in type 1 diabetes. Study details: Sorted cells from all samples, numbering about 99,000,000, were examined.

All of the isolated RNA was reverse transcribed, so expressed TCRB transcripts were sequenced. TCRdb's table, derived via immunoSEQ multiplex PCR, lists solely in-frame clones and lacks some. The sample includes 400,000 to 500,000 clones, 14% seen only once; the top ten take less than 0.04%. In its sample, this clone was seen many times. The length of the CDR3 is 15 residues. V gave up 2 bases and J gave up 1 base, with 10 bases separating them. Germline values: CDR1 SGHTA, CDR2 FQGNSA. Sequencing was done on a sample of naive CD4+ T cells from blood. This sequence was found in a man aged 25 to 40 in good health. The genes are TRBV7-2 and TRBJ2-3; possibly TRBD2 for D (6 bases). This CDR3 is CASSLSSARTDTQYF. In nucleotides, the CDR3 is TGTGCCAGCAGCTTATCTAGCGCTCGCACAGATACGCAGTATTTT.